A selection of T cell receptor beta chains follows, all from one sample in a study of T cells after posttransplantation cyclophosphamide. This table comes from immunoSEQ multiplex PCR, and its TCRdb copy is limited to in-frame clones, with some not included. This repertoire shows about 22,000 clones, under 85% found once; its top ten account for more than 0.55%. Sequencing input: memory CD4+ T cells sorted from PBMCs. Source of these receptors: a woman aged 55-69 years in good health, CMV-negative, and a related stem cell transplant donor. Each CDR3 is given with its conserved first and last residue. Clone sizes are given selectively: once, few, many, or a class where the clone is expanded.

CDR3 protein: CASSLTGGRASGGGYTF
V gene: TRBV28
clone size: NA
J gene: TRBJ1-2

CDR3 protein: CAWSPSTLRDTLQVASGNTIYF
V gene: TRBV30
clone size: NA
J gene: TRBJ1-3

CDR3 protein: CASRFNFPGELFF
V gene: TRBV7-2
clone size: NA
J gene: TRBJ2-2

CDR3 protein: CASSLVKTGPGNTIYF
V gene: TRBV7-2
clone size: NA
J gene: TRBJ1-3

CDR3 protein: CASSFMGGTNTGELFF
V gene: TRBV7-2
clone size: NA
J gene: TRBJ2-2

CDR3 protein: CAWGTGAMNTEAFF
V gene: TRBV30
clone size: NA
J gene: TRBJ1-1

CDR3 protein: CASRLAGEGPYEQYF
V gene: TRBV21-1
clone size: NA
J gene: TRBJ2-7

CDR3 protein: CASSDGGYGYTF
V gene: TRBV2
clone size: few
J gene: TRBJ1-2

CDR3 protein: CASSPGGQGAYEQFF
V gene: TRBV27
clone size: NA
J gene: TRBJ2-1

CDR3 protein: CASSPPPYNEQFF
V gene: TRBV5-1
clone size: NA
J gene: TRBJ2-1

CDR3 protein: CASSWGVSYEQYF
V gene: TRBV5-1
clone size: NA
J gene: TRBJ2-7

CDR3 protein: CASSRDRGPSGSEQFF
V gene: TRBV9
clone size: NA
J gene: TRBJ2-1

CDR3 protein: CASSQRGAGGLDTQYF
V gene: TRBV4-1
clone size: NA
J gene: TRBJ2-3

CDR3 protein: CATGTHYNEQFF
V gene: TRBV15
clone size: NA
J gene: TRBJ2-1

CDR3 protein: CASSRTSPADTQYF
V gene: TRBV7-2
clone size: few
J gene: TRBJ2-3

CDR3 protein: CASSEGIAGFRETQYF
V gene: TRBV6-1
clone size: NA
J gene: TRBJ2-5

CDR3 protein: CASSLQENQPQHF
V gene: TRBV18
clone size: NA
J gene: TRBJ1-5

CDR3 protein: CASSLDRGGYEQFF
V gene: TRBV11-3
clone size: NA
J gene: TRBJ2-1

CDR3 protein: CASNMTGGVDFYGYTF
V gene: TRBV6-4
clone size: NA
J gene: TRBJ1-2

CDR3 protein: CASSGGPEAFF
V gene: TRBV2
clone size: NA
J gene: TRBJ1-1

CDR3 protein: CASSPRGTGGLTEAFF
V gene: TRBV4-3
clone size: NA
J gene: TRBJ1-1

CDR3 protein: CASSAGGLAGNYNEQFF
V gene: TRBV9
clone size: NA
J gene: TRBJ2-1

CDR3 protein: CASSERGGPLAKNIQYF
V gene: TRBV2
clone size: NA
J gene: TRBJ2-4

CDR3 protein: CASSLGTGGNEQFF
V gene: TRBV7-3
clone size: NA
J gene: TRBJ2-1

CDR3 protein: CATSLDRGGNYEQYF
V gene: TRBV15
clone size: NA
J gene: TRBJ2-7

CDR3 protein: CASRLELNYGYTF
V gene: TRBV5-1
clone size: once
J gene: TRBJ1-2

CDR3 protein: CASSLIGRASGANVLTF
V gene: TRBV7-3
clone size: NA
J gene: TRBJ2-6

CDR3 protein: CASSKEWRRAKTQYF
V gene: TRBV21-1
clone size: NA
J gene: TRBJ2-5

CDR3 protein: CSVLFPGQPYEQYF
V gene: TRBV29-1
clone size: few
J gene: TRBJ2-7

CDR3 protein: CAWSRSMNTEAFF
V gene: TRBV30
clone size: few
J gene: TRBJ1-1

CDR3 protein: CASTSGGPGRRF
V gene: TRBV2
clone size: few
J gene: TRBJ2-7

CDR3 protein: CASSPSLLVAGGLSFRETQYF
V gene: TRBV18
clone size: NA
J gene: TRBJ2-5

CDR3 protein: CASSFPPTSRNEQFF
V gene: TRBV28
clone size: NA
J gene: TRBJ2-1

CDR3 protein: CASSHRAGDTQYF
V gene: TRBV11-2
clone size: NA
J gene: TRBJ2-3

CDR3 protein: CASSLGTTNQPQHF
V gene: TRBV7-9
clone size: NA
J gene: TRBJ1-5

CDR3 protein: CSAGTSQYF
V gene: TRBV20-1
clone size: once
J gene: TRBJ2-5

CDR3 protein: CASRPDKGKLSYNEQFF
V gene: TRBV4-1
clone size: NA
J gene: TRBJ2-1

CDR3 protein: CASSLSRYEQYF
V gene: TRBV28
clone size: NA
J gene: TRBJ2-7

CDR3 protein: CASSSPLDRGRRFRYEQYF
V gene: TRBV28
clone size: NA
J gene: TRBJ2-7

CDR3 protein: CASSTDYGYTF
V gene: TRBV19
clone size: NA
J gene: TRBJ1-2

CDR3 protein: CASSPSTSGNQETQYF
V gene: TRBV7-9
clone size: NA
J gene: TRBJ2-5

CDR3 protein: CASSLEHRGNTIYF
V gene: TRBV5-1
clone size: NA
J gene: TRBJ1-3